The rows below give T cell receptor beta chains drawn from one sample of a study of T cell responses to AZD1222 COVID-19 vaccine. Using immunoSEQ multiplex PCR, the repertoire was profiled, and TCRdb retains in-frame clones only, with some absent. The repertoire has under 150,000 clones, around 90% of them found once; the top ten carry approximately 2.6%. Here the sequenced sample was peripheral blood, taken on day 0 of AZD1222 vaccination. These receptors came from an adult in good health. Both conserved end residues are part of each CDR3. Each record gives: V gene, J gene, D gene, clone size, CDR3 DNA, CDR3 protein. D genes are given only for firm matches. The size of a clone is reported for some rows only, either as once, few or many, or as a class for expanded clones.

TRBV5-1	TRBJ2-3	TRBD1	NA	TGCGCCAGCAGCTTGGGTCCCCGACAGGGGAAGACAGATACGCAGTATTTT	CASSLGPRQGKTDTQYF
TRBV7-9	TRBJ1-1	TRBD1	NA	TGTGCCAGCAGCTCCTGGACAGGGGGGAACACTGAAGCTTTCTTT	CASSSWTGGNTEAFF
TRBV11-2	TRBJ1-2	NA	once	TGTGCCAGCAGCTTAAAGTCTACATACTATGGCTACACCTTC	CASSLKSTYYGYTF
TRBV19	TRBJ1-1	TRBD1	NA	TGTGCCAGTAGTTTAGACAGGGGGCGAGTGAGGCGCACTGAAGCTTTCTTT	CASSLDRGRVRRTEAFF
TRBV7-8	TRBJ1-5	NA	NA	TGTGCCAGCAGCTCACGGGTCAGACAGGAGGCCCAGCCCCAGCATTTT	CASSSRVRQEAQPQHF
TRBV7-9	TRBJ2-2	NA	NA	TGTGCCAGCAGCCCCCAAACTCTGGGGGAGCTGTTTTTT	CASSPQTLGELFF
TRBV11-2	TRBJ2-7	NA	NA	TGTGCCAGCAGCTTAGGAGCAGGACCCTACGAGCAGTACTTC	CASSLGAGPYEQYF
TRBV30	TRBJ1-1	NA	NA	TGTGCCTGGAACTTGTTGGCCAGTGGGACTGAAGCTTTCTTT	CAWNLLASGTEAFF
TRBV19	TRBJ1-5	NA	NA	TGTGCCAGTAGTAACGCCAGGGAGAGGCATTTT	CASSNARERHF
TRBV6-5	TRBJ1-1	NA	NA	TGTGCCAGCAGTTACCGAACCGATGACACTGAAGCTTTCTTT	CASSYRTDDTEAFF
TRBV2	TRBJ2-7	NA	NA	TGTGCCAGCAGTTCCGGGACGGGGTCCTACGAGCAGTACTTC	CASSSGTGSYEQYF
TRBV15	TRBJ2-7	NA	once	TGTGCCACCAGCAGGGAACCTCTTGAGAACTACGAGCAGTACTTC	CATSREPLENYEQYF
TRBV12-3/TRBV12-4	TRBJ2-7	NA	NA	TGTGCCAGCAGCCCCATGGCAGGTGAGCAGTACTTC	CASSPMAGEQYF
TRBV7-9	TRBJ2-1	TRBD1	NA	TGTGCCAGCAGCCCGGACAGGAATGAGCAGTTCTTC	CASSPDRNEQFF
TRBV4-1	TRBJ2-4	NA	NA	TGCGCCAGCAGCCACGTGGCCCGGGGGGCCAAAAACATTCAGTACTTC	CASSHVARGAKNIQYF
TRBV7-2	TRBJ2-1	TRBD2	NA	TGTGCCAGCAGCTTAGAGTGGAGCGGGGGGGCGAGTGAGCAGTTCTTC	CASSLEWSGGASEQFF
TRBV5-4	TRBJ1-1	NA	once	TGTGCCAGCAGCTTGGGTTCAGGGGCCCTGAACACTGAAGCTTTCTTT	CASSLGSGALNTEAFF
TRBV7-8	TRBJ2-1	NA	few	TGTGCCAGCAGCTTAAGCGTCAGGCTAGCCAATGAGCAGTTCTTC	CASSLSVRLANEQFF
TRBV7-9	TRBJ1-1	TRBD1	NA	TGTGCCAGCAGCCCTAGATCCCAGGGGGGCACTGAAGCTTTCTTT	CASSPRSQGGTEAFF
TRBV27	TRBJ1-1	NA	NA	TGTGCCAGCAGCCTTACGAATGGACAGAACACTGAAGCTTTCTTT	CASSLTNGQNTEAFF
TRBV5-4	TRBJ1-2	NA	once	TGTGCCAGCAGCTTGCCTCCCAGGGGCCCCGCGAGGGGCTACACCTTC	CASSLPPRGPARGYTF
TRBV16	TRBJ1-2	TRBD1	NA	TGTGCCAGCAGCCAATCGGGACAGGGGACCCCGGACTATGGCTACACCTTC	CASSQSGQGTPDYGYTF
TRBV6-5	TRBJ2-1	TRBD2	NA	TGTGCCAGCAGCCCCACTAGCGGAACCTACAATGAGCAGTTCTTC	CASSPTSGTYNEQFF
TRBV9	TRBJ1-2	NA	NA	TGTGCCAGCAGCGTAGCTGGTAGAGGCTACACCTTC	CASSVAGRGYTF
TRBV6-2/TRBV6-3	TRBJ2-7	TRBD1	NA	TGTGCCAGCAGTTATTCGGGACAGGGGTTCGGTGAGCAGTACTTC	CASSYSGQGFGEQYF